This note documents a single TCR beta chain sequence. Its specificity is unknown. This CDR3 is also generated by other DNA sequences in the sample. Germline lookup yields CDR1 KGHSH and CDR2 LQKENI. Unmatched junction bases numbered 0, after V lost 2 bases and J lost 4 bases. The CDR3 loop spans 15 amino acids. These data are taken from a study of shared clonotypes between healthy human individuals. Findings of the study overall: Apart from blood, nothing was sampled; tissue repertoires likely differ. The authors expected sequencing depth to affect clonotype sharing among donors.

The data were produced by immunoSEQ multiplex PCR, yet TCRdb's version contains in-frame clones alone and is incomplete. The sample has under 1,100,000 clones, more than 65% seen once. The receptor comes from a man younger than 35 in good health. This chain links TRBV18 with TRBJ2-2; 11 nucleotides align to TRBD1. The sequenced sample consisted of memory CD4+ T cells sorted from blood. Subset meaning: CD45RA-negative fraction. The CDR3 sequence: CASSPGTGGTGELFF. The DNA of the CDR3 is TGTGCCAGCTCACCAGGGACAGGGGGCACCGGGGAGCTGTTTTTT. The variable domain in full, completed from reference TRBV18 and TRBJ2-2, reads NAGVMQNPRHLVRRRGQEARLRCSPMKGHSHVYWYRQLPEEGLKFMVYLQKENIIDESGMPKERFSAEFPKEGPSILRIQQVVRGDSAAYFCASSPGTGGTGELFFGEGSRLTVL.